A selection of T cell receptor beta chains follows, all from one sample in a study of blood T cell repertoires in COVID-19. Generated by immunoSEQ multiplex PCR, the TCRdb table keeps only in-frame clones and is missing some. This sample has around 130,000 clones, with around four fifths found just once. Material: PBMCs or T cells enriched from blood (not recorded which). The source of these receptors is a man younger than 40 who had recovered from COVID-19. The CDR3 runs from the conserved cysteine through the conserved F or W. Each record gives: clone size, V gene, D gene, J gene, CDR3 DNA, CDR3 protein. D genes are given only for firm matches. Size values are once, few and many counts, or a class for expanded clones, and some rows have none.

size: once; V: TRBV2; D: TRBD1; J: TRBJ1-5; DNA: TGTGCCAGCAGTGGACAGGGAAATCAGCCCCAGCATTTT; CDR3: CASSGQGNQPQHF
size: NA; V: TRBV19; D: NA; J: TRBJ1-1; DNA: TGTGCCAGTAGTCTTCGACAGTACACTGAAGCTTTCTTT; CDR3: CASSLRQYTEAFF
size: NA; V: TRBV12-5; D: TRBD1; J: TRBJ2-7; DNA: TGTGCTAGTGGAGCGACAGGGCGCTCCTACGAGCAGTACTTC; CDR3: CASGATGRSYEQYF
size: NA; V: TRBV6-9; D: TRBD1; J: TRBJ2-5; DNA: TGTGCCAGCAGCCCCGACAGGGGGTACCCCTCCGAAGAGACCCAGTACTTC; CDR3: CASSPDRGYPSEETQYF
size: NA; V: TRBV27; D: NA; J: TRBJ1-6; DNA: TGTGCCAGCAGGCCCAGGGGAGGGATTAATTCACCCCTCCACTTT; CDR3: CASRPRGGINSPLHF
size: NA; V: TRBV29-1; D: NA; J: TRBJ1-5; DNA: TGCAGCGTTGAACCCTCATGGAACAGTTGTTGGGGAGGGAATCAGCCCCAGCATTTT; CDR3: CSVEPSWNSCWGGNQPQHF
size: few; V: TRBV19; D: NA; J: TRBJ1-5; DNA: TGTGCCAGTAGTTCCTCAGGGTTGGGCAATCAGCCCCAGCATTTT; CDR3: CASSSSGLGNQPQHF
size: NA; V: TRBV7-6; D: NA; J: TRBJ1-4; DNA: TGTGCCAGCAGCTTAGACCAGGGAGGGCAAAAACTGTTTTTT; CDR3: CASSLDQGGQKLFF
size: NA; V: TRBV3-1/TRBV3-2; D: NA; J: TRBJ2-3; DNA: TGTGCCAGCAGCCCAGACGTGGGGGCTACGCAGTATTTT; CDR3: CASSPDVGATQYF
size: once; V: TRBV7-6; D: NA; J: TRBJ1-1; DNA: TGTGCCAGCAGCCTCGGGGGGCCTGAAGCTTTCTTT; CDR3: CASSLGGPEAFF
size: NA; V: TRBV2; D: NA; J: TRBJ2-3; DNA: TGTGCCAGCAGTCCCCAGGGGGGAGGCACAGATACGCAGTATTTT; CDR3: CASSPQGGGTDTQYF
size: NA; V: TRBV19; D: TRBD2; J: TRBJ2-1; DNA: TGTGCCAGTAGTTTGGCACCCTTAGCGGGGGGTAAGTTCTTC; CDR3: CASSLAPLAGGKFF
size: NA; V: TRBV2; D: NA; J: TRBJ1-2; DNA: TGTGCCAGCAGTGAAATAGTTAACTATGGCTACACCTTC; CDR3: CASSEIVNYGYTF
size: NA; V: TRBV7-8; D: TRBD1; J: TRBJ2-4; DNA: TGTGCCAGCAGCGCACGGACAGGGAGGTTGGCCAAAAACATTCAGTACTTC; CDR3: CASSARTGRLAKNIQYF
size: NA; V: TRBV18; D: NA; J: TRBJ1-6; DNA: TGTGCCAGCTCACCTGACAGCTCCTATAATTCACCCCTCCACTTT; CDR3: CASSPDSSYNSPLHF
size: NA; V: TRBV18; D: NA; J: TRBJ1-2; DNA: TGTGCCAGCTCACCTCTTAGTGAAACTAACTATGGCTACACCTTC; CDR3: CASSPLSETNYGYTF
size: NA; V: TRBV15; D: NA; J: TRBJ2-2; DNA: TGTGCCACCGCGACGGGGTGGAACACCGGGGAGCTGTTTTTT; CDR3: CATATGWNTGELFF
size: NA; V: TRBV27; D: NA; J: TRBJ1-5; DNA: TGTGCCAGCAGGCCCCTCGTACAGGGAGGGAATCAGCCCCAGCATTTT; CDR3: CASRPLVQGGNQPQHF
size: NA; V: TRBV28; D: NA; J: TRBJ2-6; DNA: TGTGCCAGCAGTTCCTCGGGGGAAGCTGGGGCCAACGTCCTGACTTTC; CDR3: CASSSSGEAGANVLTF
size: NA; V: TRBV5-1; D: NA; J: TRBJ2-1; DNA: TGCGCCAGCAGCTTGGCCGCCGGGACTGGCGCCTACAATGAGCAGTTCTTC; CDR3: CASSLAAGTGAYNEQFF